Each of the 14 T cell receptor beta chains below was sequenced from the same sample in a study of blood T cell repertoires in COVID-19. Only in-frame clones appear in the TCRdb table, and some are missing; sequencing was by immunoSEQ multiplex PCR. The sample consists of more than 95,000 clones, 85% to 90% of them appearing once. What was sequenced was peripheral blood. These receptors were obtained from an older woman in a cohort sampled during active or convalescent COVID-19.

This clone occurred a few times. V and J are TRBV3-1 (or the pseudogene TRBV3-2) and TRBJ1-4; 8 bases are a match to TRBD1. The CDR3 length is 12 residues. V dropped 4 bases and J dropped 8; count of bases not matched to a gene: 0. From germline, CDR1 is LGHDT and CDR2 YNNKEL (reference sequence). The CDR3 nucleotides read TGTGCCAGCAGCCGGACAGGGGAAAAACTGTTTTTT. Translation: CASSRTGEKLFF.

The gene calls are TRBV3-1 (or the pseudogene TRBV3-2) and TRBJ1-5; the D gene is possibly TRBD1 (6 bases). Between the trimmed V and J ends, which lost 3 bases and 9 bases, there was a span of 12 bases. CDR1 and CDR2 from the germline V gene are LGHDT and YNNKEL (reference sequence). The CDR3 consists of 13 residues. Written as DNA, the CDR3 is TGTGCCAGCAGCCACACAGGGTCGGGGCCCCAGCATTTT. Encoded protein: CASSHTGSGPQHF.

The chain links TRBV6-6 to TRBJ2-3; 15 bases line up with TRBD2. In germline, CDR1 is MNHNY, CDR2 SVGAGI (reference sequence). This CDR3 comprises 18 residues. V was pared by 5 bases and J by 0 bases, with 6 bases of the junction left unmatched. This chain's CDR3 is CASSPGLAGGFSTDTQYF. Here the CDR3 DNA reads TGTGCCAGCAGTCCCGGACTAGCGGGAGGGTTTAGCACAGATACGCAGTATTTT.

The genes are TRBV3-1 (or the pseudogene TRBV3-2) and TRBJ1-2; the D is unclear. Trimming removed 1 base at V and 2 bases at J, with 8 bases between. The CDR3 extends over 14 amino acids. Per germline, CDR1 LGHDT and CDR2 YNNKEL (reference sequence). CDR3 coding DNA: TGTGCCAGCAGCCAAGTGGGCCCAAACTATGGCTACACCTTC. It translates to CASSQVGPNYGYTF.

The gene calls are TRBV11-3 and TRBJ2-7; D remains unclear. The CDR3 totals 11 residues. Trimming stripped 5 bases from V and 6 bases from J, with 8 bases between. The V gene's germline CDR1 is SGHNT and CDR2 YENEEA. CDR3 region: CASSPPFEQYF. In DNA form, the CDR3 reads TGTGCCAGCAGCCCCCCGTTCGAGCAGTACTTC.

This clone appeared a few times. Within the sample, other DNA sequences also encode this same CDR3. The chain has TRBV12-3 or TRBV12-4 and TRBJ1-2; weak D call: TRBD1 (5 bases). V dropped 6 bases and J dropped 8 bases, with 13 bases sitting between them. This CDR3 is 12 amino acids long. CDR3 sequence reads: CASRTQGGGYTF. CDR3 DNA: TGTGCCAGCAGAACCCAGGGTGGCGGCTACACCTTC.

The chain is built from TRBV28 and TRBJ1-2, with 7 bases aligning to TRBD1. V dropped 1 base and J dropped 6; count of bases not matched to a gene: 5. The CDR3 length is 14 residues. Germline lookup yields CDR1 MDHEN and CDR2 SYDVKM. CDR3 residues: CASSLLDRVNGYTF. The CDR3 bases are TGTGCCAGCAGTTTATTAGACAGGGTAAATGGCTACACCTTC.

The rearrangement links TRBV28 to TRBJ1-5, with D uncertain. The germline V gene encodes CDR1 MDHEN and CDR2 SYDVKM. V lost 6 bases, J lost 4 bases, and 10 bases lay in between. This CDR3 region has 13 residues. CDR3 coding DNA: TGTGCCAGCAGCCCACAATCGAATCAGCCCCAGCATTTT. This translates into CASSPQSNQPQHF.

V usage is TRBV27 and J usage is TRBJ2-1; weak D call: TRBD2 (5 bases). Looked up from germline, CDR1 is MNHEY and CDR2 is SMNVEV (reference sequence). Trimming shortened V by 4 bases and J by 4 bases, and 11 bases separated the two germline ends. The CDR3 totals 14 residues. The CDR3 sequence: CASSSRAVYNEQFF. CDR3 coding DNA: TGTGCCAGCAGTTCGCGGGCGGTTTACAATGAGCAGTTCTTC.

V gene TRBV27 combines with J gene TRBJ1-2; D may be TRBD1 (5 bases). The V gene's germline CDR1 is MNHEY and CDR2 SMNVEV (reference sequence). Trimming took 2 bases from V and 4 from J, leaving 8 bases between them. The CDR3 consists of 13 residues. CDR3 amino acids: CASSLRTRYGYTF. DNA for the CDR3: TGTGCCAGCAGTTTAAGGACACGCTATGGCTACACCTTC.

The gene calls are TRBV28 and TRBJ1-5, with TRBD1 as a possible D gene (6 bases). Germline-derived CDR1 and CDR2 are MDHEN and SYDVKM. Trimming took off 6 bases at V and 3 bases at J, with 12 bases between the two ends. The CDR3 contains 14 residues. CDR3 protein: CASSGGTLNQPQHF. CDR3 nucleotides: TGTGCCAGCAGCGGTGGGACACTCAATCAGCCCCAGCATTTT.

The chain carries TRBV4-1 and TRBJ1-5; TRBD1 matches at 7 bases. Trimming cost V 5 bases and J 0 bases; bases outside gene matches: 7. CDR3 length: 16 residues. Germline values: CDR1 MGHRA, CDR2 YSYEKL. CDR3 in amino acids: CASSGGTAYSNQPQHF. In DNA form, the CDR3 reads TGCGCCAGCAGCGGCGGGACAGCTTATAGCAATCAGCCCCAGCATTTT.

This chain uses TRBV5-1 with TRBJ2-2; 12 bases map to TRBD2. J lost 4 bases, V lost 5 bases, and 6 bases had no gene match. This CDR3 is built from 16 residues. Germline V gene data show CDR1 as SGHRS and CDR2 as YFSETQ. The CDR3 reads CASRPTSGGTTGELFF. The CDR3 DNA reads as TGCGCCAGCAGGCCTACTAGCGGGGGGACCACCGGGGAGCTGTTTTTT.

The chain joins TRBV11-2 to TRBJ1-3, with a weak D call TRBD1 (6 bases). V shed 7 bases and J shed 5 bases, with 12 bases lying between them. The CDR3 sequence is 13 residues long. Germline V lookup: CDR1 SGHAT, CDR2 FQNNGV. CDR3 in DNA: TGTGCCAGCAAACAGGGATTAAGAAACACCATATATTTT. Residues: CASKQGLRNTIYF.